These T cell receptor beta chains were read from a single sample in a study of cytomegalovirus exposure and HLA in healthy donors. The repertoire was sequenced with immunoSEQ multiplex PCR; TCRdb's copy has only in-frame clones and lacks some. The table has approximately 150,000 clones, roughly four fifths seen once. Sequenced sample: PBMCs. The receptors come from a male donor in good health and CMV-seronegative. CDR3s include the opening cysteine and the closing phenylalanine or tryptophan. A D gene is named only where the DNA matches it firmly. Expanded clones are given a class, and other clones once, few, many or no size at all.

j_gene | abundance | v_gene | d_gene | CDR3aa | CDR3nt
TRBJ2-7 | - | TRBV7-3 | - | CASSITGTTLGEQYF | TGTGCCAGCAGCATTACCGGGACAACTTTGGGAGAGCAGTACTTC
TRBJ2-5 | - | TRBV18 | - | CASSPRQDQETQYF | TGTGCCAGCTCACCACGGCAGGACCAAGAGACCCAGTACTTC
TRBJ2-7 | - | TRBV9 | - | CASSVLGGSSHEQYF | TGTGCCAGCAGCGTTCTGGGGGGATCTTCCCACGAGCAGTACTTC
TRBJ2-1 | few | TRBV14 | - | CASSQDSLGGRGATRNEQFF | TGTGCCAGCAGCCAAGATTCCTTAGGGGGGAGGGGGGCTACAAGGAATGAGCAGTTCTTC
TRBJ2-1 | - | TRBV14 | - | CASSQYTPGTSIEQFF | TGTGCCAGCAGCCAGTACACTCCGGGAACTAGCATTGAGCAGTTCTTC
TRBJ2-7 | - | TRBV4-3 | - | CASSQQIPYEQYF | TGCGCCAGCAGCCAGCAGATCCCCTACGAGCAGTACTTC
TRBJ2-3 | - | TRBV6-5 | - | CASSSGPVSTDTQYF | TGTGCCAGCTCCTCAGGGCCCGTGAGCACAGATACGCAGTATTTT
TRBJ2-5 | - | TRBV12-5 | - | CASGSEWETQYF | TGTGCTAGTGGTTCAGAATGGGAGACCCAGTACTTC
TRBJ1-2 | - | TRBV9 | - | CASSTGGELGYTF | TGTGCCAGCAGCACCGGAGGAGAGCTGGGCTACACCTTC
TRBJ1-2 | - | TRBV15 | - | CATSSADSKSIGYTF | TGTGCCACCAGCAGCGCCGACAGCAAGAGTATCGGCTACACCTTC
TRBJ2-1 | - | TRBV9 | - | CASSVWGREIDNEQFF | TGTGCCAGCAGCGTCTGGGGGCGGGAGATCGACAATGAGCAGTTCTTC
TRBJ2-1 | - | TRBV7-3 | - | CASSSRSGQFF | TGTGCCAGCAGCTCCCGTTCGGGACAGTTCTTC
TRBJ2-7 | - | TRBV30 | - | CALTGGLGYEQYF | TGTGCCTTAACGGGGGGCCTGGGCTACGAGCAGTACTTC
TRBJ1-2 | - | TRBV28 | TRBD1 | CASSLGTPTGYGYTF | TGTGCCAGCAGTTTAGGGACCCCGACAGGGTATGGCTACACCTTC
TRBJ1-6 | - | TRBV10-3 | - | CAISGPTRGSPLHF | TGTGCCATCAGTGGACCAACCCGAGGGTCACCCCTCCACTTT
TRBJ2-3 | - | TRBV19 | - | CASSIVATDTQYF | TGTGCCAGTAGTATAGTGGCCACAGATACGCAGTATTTT
TRBJ2-7 | - | TRBV29-1 | - | CSVLGGPLEQYF | TGCAGCGTGCTGGGGGGGCCTCTCGAGCAGTACTTC
TRBJ1-2 | - | TRBV28 | TRBD1 | CASSPRDRLQGYTF | TGTGCCAGCAGTCCCCGGGACAGGCTTCAGGGCTACACCTTC
TRBJ2-7 | few | TRBV30 | TRBD2 | CAWSPRTRADYEQYF | TGTGCCTGGAGCCCTAGGACTAGGGCAGACTACGAGCAGTACTTC
TRBJ2-1 | - | TRBV5-5 | - | CASSLGAGLSYNEQFF | TGTGCCAGCAGCTTGGGGGCAGGGCTCTCCTACAATGAGCAGTTCTTC
TRBJ2-7 | - | TRBV6-6 | TRBD2 | CASSAPSGTYEQYF | TGTGCCAGCAGTGCCCCTAGCGGGACCTACGAGCAGTACTTC
TRBJ1-5 | once | TRBV10-3 | TRBD1 | CAISAAQGERPQHF | TGTGCCATCAGTGCAGCACAGGGGGAACGGCCCCAGCATTTT
TRBJ1-2 | - | TRBV19 | - | CASSIDLRGGKTLGYTF | TGTGCCAGTAGTATAGATCTAAGGGGAGGGAAGACCTTGGGCTACACCTTC
TRBJ2-7 | - | TRBV5-1 | TRBD1 | CASSLGDRGYEQYF | TGCGCCAGCAGCTTGGGGGACAGGGGGTACGAGCAGTACTTC
TRBJ2-7 | - | TRBV6-6 | TRBD2 | CASGRDEQYF | TGTGCCAGCGGGAGGGACGAGCAGTACTTC
TRBJ2-7 | - | TRBV28 | TRBD2 | CASSFPGTSGEQYF | TGTGCCAGCAGTTTTCCCGGGACTAGCGGCGAGCAGTACTTC
TRBJ1-2 | few | TRBV25-1 | - | CASSEYNGGQNYGYTF | TGTGCCAGCAGTGAATATAACGGAGGGCAGAACTATGGCTACACCTTC
TRBJ2-3 | once | TRBV16 | TRBD2 | CASSQPSGRADTQYF | TGTGCCAGCAGCCAACCTAGCGGGAGAGCGGATACGCAGTATTTT
TRBJ2-5 | - | TRBV28 | - | CASVGGRGETQYF | TGTGCCAGCGTTGGGGGGCGGGGGGAGACCCAGTACTTC
TRBJ1-5 | once | TRBV30 | - | CAWSEAAVSGQPQHF | TGTGCCTGGAGTGAGGCGGCGGTCTCCGGTCAGCCCCAGCATTTT
TRBJ2-1 | - | TRBV13 | TRBD2 | CASSFRSPGTTYNEQFF | TGTGCCAGCAGCTTTCGATCCCCCGGGACTACTTACAATGAGCAGTTCTTC
TRBJ2-3 | - | TRBV28 | TRBD2 | CASTLAGSGSTDTQYF | TGTGCCAGCACCCTCGCGGGTAGCGGGAGTACAGATACGCAGTATTTT
TRBJ2-2 | - | TRBV28 | TRBD2 | CASSFAGAGELFF | TGTGCCAGCAGTTTTGCGGGAGCCGGGGAGCTGTTTTTT
TRBJ2-7 | - | TRBV7-2 | - | CASVRYEQYF | TGTGCCAGCGTGAGGTACGAGCAGTACTTC
TRBJ2-2 | - | TRBV11-3 | - | CASSRAVRTDAGELFF | TGTGCCAGCAGCCGGGCGGTACGGACAGACGCCGGGGAGCTGTTTTTT
TRBJ2-7 | - | TRBV2 | - | CASREPGEQYF | TGTGCCAGCAGGGAGCCGGGGGAGCAGTACTTC
TRBJ1-3 | once | TRBV28 | - | CASSQGPGNTIYF | TGTGCCAGCTCCCAGGGGCCTGGAAACACCATATATTTT
TRBJ1-1 | - | TRBV29-1 | - | CTTSDSLNTEAFF | TGCACCACGTCTGACAGCCTGAACACTGAAGCTTTCTTT
TRBJ2-7 | - | TRBV5-6 | - | CASSLRLYEQYF | TGTGCCAGCAGCTTGCGTCTGTACGAGCAGTACTTC
TRBJ2-2 | - | TRBV13 | - | CASSDPRARPGELFF | TGTGCCAGCAGCGACCCGAGGGCCAGGCCCGGGGAGCTGTTTTTT
TRBJ1-5 | - | TRBV30 | TRBD1 | CACSGTGDQPQHF | TGTGCCTGCTCCGGGACAGGGGATCAGCCCCAGCATTTT
TRBJ2-7 | - | TRBV29-1 | TRBD2 | CSVGGGTSGPYEQYF | TGCAGCGTTGGAGGTGGGACTAGCGGGCCATACGAGCAGTACTTC
TRBJ2-2 | - | TRBV7-2 | TRBD1 | CASSFNRGNTGELFF | TGTGCCAGCAGCTTTAACAGGGGGAACACCGGGGAGCTGTTTTTT
TRBJ2-7 | few | TRBV7-8 | TRBD2 | CASSLVVSGSLYEQYF | TGTGCCAGCAGCTTAGTTGTTAGCGGGTCCCTCTACGAGCAGTACTTC
TRBJ1-4 | few | TRBV2 | - | CASSPREGRIEKLFF | TGTGCCAGCAGTCCTCGGGAGGGTAGGATTGAAAAACTGTTTTTT